Sequencing of this T cell receptor beta chain was carried out in a study of response to subunit inactivated influenza vaccine. Study conclusions and caveats: Every seasonal influenza vaccination brings in few new T cells, the authors suggested.

This clonotype was observed at least ten times. No antigen is known for it. TCRdb used MiXCR to reprocess the RT-PCR reads, holding one entry per CDR3 protein. Among roughly 170,000 distinct CDR3 sequences listed, 7.5% to 10% were seen once. Trimming left V 4 bases short and J 0 bases short, with 10 bases between. Germline values: CDR1 SGDLS, CDR2 YYNGEE. CDR3 length: 15 amino acids. The TCR was taken from a man in his fifties or sixties who received an inactivated influenza vaccine. The V gene is TRBV9, the J gene TRBJ2-2; maybe TRBD1 (6 bases). The starting material was non-naive T cells sorted from PBMCs, obtained on the day of vaccination. CDR3 loop: CASSPRTANTGELFF. CDR3 DNA: TGTGCCAGCAGCCCCAGGACAGCGAACACCGGGGAGCTGTTTTTT.